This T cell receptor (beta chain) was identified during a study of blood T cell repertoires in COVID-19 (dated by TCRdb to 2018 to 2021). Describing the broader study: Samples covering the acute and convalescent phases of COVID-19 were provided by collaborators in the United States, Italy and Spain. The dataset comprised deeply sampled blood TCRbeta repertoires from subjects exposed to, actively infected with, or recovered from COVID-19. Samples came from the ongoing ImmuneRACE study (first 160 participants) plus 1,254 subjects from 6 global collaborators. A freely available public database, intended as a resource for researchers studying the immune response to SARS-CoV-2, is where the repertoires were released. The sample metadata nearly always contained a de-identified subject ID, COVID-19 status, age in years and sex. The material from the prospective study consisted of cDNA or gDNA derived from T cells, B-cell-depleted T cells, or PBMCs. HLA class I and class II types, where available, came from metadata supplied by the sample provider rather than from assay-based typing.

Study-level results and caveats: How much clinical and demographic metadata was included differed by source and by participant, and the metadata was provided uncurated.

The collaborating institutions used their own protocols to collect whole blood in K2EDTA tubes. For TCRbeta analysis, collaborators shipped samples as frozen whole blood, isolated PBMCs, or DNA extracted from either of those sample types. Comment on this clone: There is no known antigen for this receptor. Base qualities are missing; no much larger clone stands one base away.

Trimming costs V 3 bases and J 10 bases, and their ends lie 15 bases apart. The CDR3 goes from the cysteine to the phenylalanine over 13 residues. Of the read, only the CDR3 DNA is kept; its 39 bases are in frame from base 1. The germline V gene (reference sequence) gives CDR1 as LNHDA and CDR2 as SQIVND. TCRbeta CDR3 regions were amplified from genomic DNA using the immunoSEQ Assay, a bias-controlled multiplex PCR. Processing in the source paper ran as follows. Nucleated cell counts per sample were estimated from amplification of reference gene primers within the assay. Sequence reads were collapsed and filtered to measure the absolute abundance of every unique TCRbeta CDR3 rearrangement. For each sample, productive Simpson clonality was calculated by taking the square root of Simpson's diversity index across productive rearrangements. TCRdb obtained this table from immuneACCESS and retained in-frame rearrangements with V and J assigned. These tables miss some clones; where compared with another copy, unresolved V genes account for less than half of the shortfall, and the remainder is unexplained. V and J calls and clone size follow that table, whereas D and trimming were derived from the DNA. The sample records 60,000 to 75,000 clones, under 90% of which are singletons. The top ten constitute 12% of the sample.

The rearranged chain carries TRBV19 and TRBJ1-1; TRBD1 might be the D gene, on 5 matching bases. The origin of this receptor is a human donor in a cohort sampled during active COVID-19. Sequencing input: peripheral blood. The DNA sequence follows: TGTGCCAGTAGTATTGGGGCGGTGGTCGGAGCTTTCTTT. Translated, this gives CASSIGAVVGAFF.